The 21 T cell receptor beta chains below were found in one sample sequenced in a study of T cells in Graves' hyperthyroidism and ophthalmopathy. The investigators amplified TCR beta CDR3 regions from RNA transcripts. Researchers ran a first-round RT-PCR on the TCR CDR3 using the HTBI primer set. TCRdb reprocessed the multiplex PCR reads via MiXCR and lists one record per CDR3 protein. This sample carries over 500,000 distinct CDR3 sequences, 17% of them seen once, and the ten largest clones take under 20%. The sequenced material came from blood. These receptors all stem from a woman aged 18-30 years with Graves' ophthalmopathy.

Many counts were recorded for this clonotype. The gene calls are TRBV28 and TRBJ2-1, with TRBD1 matching 7 bases. The V gene's germline CDR1 is MDHEN and CDR2 SYDVKM. The V gene end was trimmed by 7 bases and the J gene end by 5 bases; junction bases not matched to a gene: 5. The CDR3 loop spans 13 amino acids. The CDR3 bases are TGTGCCAGCACTCCCAGGGGGAACAATGAGCAGTTCTTC. This sequence encodes CASTPRGNNEQFF. Drawing the rest from reference TRBV28 and TRBJ2-1, the complete variable domain is DVKVTQSSRYLVKRTGEKVFLECVQDMDHENMFWYRQDPGLGLRLIYFSYDVKMKEKGDIPEGYSVSREKKERFSLILESASTNQTSMYLCASTPRGNNEQFFGPGTRLTVL.

This clonotype was seen repeatedly, ten times or more. The V and J genes are TRBV13 and TRBJ1-2; 9 nucleotides match TRBD1. J lost 2 bases, V lost 5 bases, and 9 bases had no gene match. The CDR3 runs 16 residues. From germline, CDR1 is PRHDT and CDR2 FYEKMQ (reference sequence). CDR3 nucleotide sequence: TGTGCCAGCAGCCCCGGGACAGGGTCTGTCAACTATGGCTACACCTTC. It is translated as CASSPGTGSVNYGYTF. Full variable domain (rest looked up from reference TRBV13 and TRBJ1-2): AAGVIQSPRHLIKEKRETATLKCYPIPRHDTVYWYQQGPGQDPQFLISFYEKMQSDKGSIPDRFSAQQFSDYHSELNMSSLELGDSALYFCASSPGTGSVNYGYTFGSGTRLTVV.

With respect to this clonotype: One base away lies a much larger clone, so this may be a sequencing read error. The V and J genes are TRBV7-3 and TRBJ2-7, with 11 bases identical to TRBD1. The germline gives CDR1 SGHTA, CDR2 FQGTGA. Trimming removed 5 bases from V and 8 bases from J; junction bases left unmatched: 11. This CDR3 is built from 15 residues. The CDR3 DNA is TGTGCCAGCAGCCGGACAGGGGGCCACTCGGCCAAGCAGTACTTC. The encoded protein is CASSRTGGHSAKQYF.

The rearrangement links TRBV6-2 or TRBV6-3 to TRBJ2-7; TRBD2 matches at 7 bases. CDR3 length: 12 residues. V trimming: 7 bases; J trimming: 7 bases; junction bases outside the gene matches: 7. Germline-derived CDR1 and CDR2 are MNHEY and SVGEGT. Written as DNA, the CDR3 is TGTGCCAGCAACACGGGGCGGGGGGAGCAGTACTTC. Residues: CASNTGRGEQYF.

This clonotype was recorded many times. V and J are TRBV7-2 and TRBJ2-3, with TRBD2 matching over 12 bases. V was clipped by 1 base and J by 5 bases; unmatched bases: 13. The germline gives CDR1 SGHTA, CDR2 FQGNSA. The CDR3 consists of 19 residues. The DNA for the CDR3 is TGTGCCAGCAGCTTAGAGGCTAGCGGGAGGGCCAATCGTCAAGATACGCAGTATTTT. It is translated as CASSLEASGRANRQDTQYF.

At least ten counts were recorded for this clonotype. V is TRBV5-1 and J is TRBJ2-5; TRBD1 matches at 8 bases. J lost 5 bases, V lost 4 bases, and 10 bases had no gene match. The CDR3 has 15 amino acids. The germline gives CDR1 SGHRS, CDR2 YFSETQ. The CDR3 loop reads CASSLAQGAGETQYF. The CDR3 DNA reads as TGCGCCAGCAGCCTGGCGCAGGGGGCGGGGGAGACCCAGTACTTC.

This clonotype was counted only a few times. This rearrangement joins TRBV28 to TRBJ1-5; D is ambiguous. CDR3 length: 13 residues. Per germline, CDR1 MDHEN and CDR2 SYDVKM. Trimming removed 3 bases at V and 4 bases at J, with 7 bases between. CDR3 nucleotides: TGTGCCAGCAGTTTTACGGATAATCAGCCCCAGCATTTT. It codes for CASSFTDNQPQHF.

The sample holds many counts of this clonotype. The chain combines TRBV28 with TRBJ2-1; 7 nucleotides match TRBD1. J gave up 0 bases and V 5 bases, and 7 bases lay outside the gene matches. Per germline, CDR1 MDHEN and CDR2 SYDVKM. The CDR3 loop spans 16 amino acids. The CDR3 loop is CASSTPTGISYNEQFF. The CDR3 DNA is TGTGCCAGCAGTACACCGACAGGGATCTCCTACAATGAGCAGTTCTTC.

In this sample, this clonotype turned up many times. In nucleotides, the CDR3 is TGTGCCAGCTTGGTCCCCGGGGAGACCCAGTACTTC. It is translated as CASLVPGETQYF. The chain uses TRBV7-9 and TRBJ2-5, with D uncertain. This CDR3 is built from 12 residues. Per germline, CDR1 SEHNR and CDR2 FQNEAQ (reference sequence). Trimming removed 8 bases at V and 5 bases at J, with 12 bases between.

There are many counts of this clonotype. This chain links TRBV20-1 with TRBJ2-1; a weak D match, TRBD1 (6 bases). Germline V gene lookup returns CDR1 DFQATT and CDR2 SNEGSKA (reference sequence). The CDR3 runs 15 residues. Trimming removed 0 bases at V and 7 bases at J, with 16 bases between. In nucleotides, the CDR3 is TGCAGTGCTAGAGATTTCCAGGGGATAGGTAATGAGCAGTTCTTC. Its translation: CSARDFQGIGNEQFF.

In regard to this clonotype: Relative to the germline gene, one junction end is altered; a read error may explain this. The DNA of the CDR3 is TGTGCCAACAGCTTAGCCGGACCCTATGGCTACACCTTC. Protein product: CANSLAGPYGYTF. The V gene is TRBV7-9, the J gene TRBJ1-2; no clear D gene. The CDR3 has 13 residues. CDR1 and CDR2 from the germline V gene are SEHNR and FQNEAQ (reference sequence). Based on the CDR3 plus reference TRBV7-9 and TRBJ1-2, the full variable domain is DTGVSQNPRHKITKRGQNVTFRCDPISEHNRLYWYRQTLGQGPEFLTYFQNEAQLEKSRLLSDRFSAERPKGSFSTLEIQRTEQGDSAMYLCANSLAGPYGYTFGSGTRLTVV.

This clonotype was detected only a few times. This chain joins TRBV6-6 and TRBJ2-2, with D hard to call. With 0 bases removed from V and 0 bases from J, the gap between germline ends came to 11 bases. Germline V gene sequence: CDR1 MNHNY, CDR2 SVGAGI (reference sequence). CDR3 length: 17 residues. CDR3 bases: TGTGCCAGCAGTTACTCGGGCGGAAGATCGAACACCGGGGAGCTGTTTTTT. Translating gives CASSYSGGRSNTGELFF.

This clonotype was seen at least ten times. The chain recombines TRBV5-6 with TRBJ2-3, with D possibly matching TRBD1 (6 bases). V lost 2 bases, J lost 1 base, and 11 bases lay in between. This CDR3 has 15 residues. Germline V gives CDR1 SGHDT, CDR2 YYEEEE. The CDR3: CASSFTGRGTDTQYF. The CDR3 coding sequence is TGTGCCAGCAGCTTTACAGGGCGGGGCACAGATACGCAGTATTTT. Together with reference TRBV5-6 and TRBJ2-3, the CDR3 gives the full variable domain: DAGVTQSPTHLIKTRGQQVTLRCSPKSGHDTVSWYQQALGQGPQFIFQYYEEEERQRGNFPDRFSGHQFPNYSSELNVNALLLGDSALYLCASSFTGRGTDTQYFGPGTRLTVL.

The chain combines TRBV27 with TRBJ1-2, with D possibly TRBD1 on 5 matching bases. From germline, CDR1 is MNHEY and CDR2 SMNVEV (reference sequence). The CDR3 has 14 residues. V was shortened by 7 bases and J by 5 bases, with 17 bases between the two germline ends. The CDR3 reads CASKPEGLTYGYTF. The DNA for the CDR3 is TGTGCCAGCAAACCCGAGGGACTGACTTATGGCTACACCTTC.

In its sample, this clonotype was seen many times. The chain is built from TRBV27 and TRBJ1-5; 7 bases are a match to TRBD1. CDR1 MNHEY and CDR2 SMNVEV come from the germline V gene (reference sequence). This CDR3 is built from 14 residues. Trimming took 6 bases from V and 4 from J; bases not matched to a gene: 6. CDR3 DNA: TGTGCCAGCAGACGGACAGGCAAGAATCAGCCCCAGCATTTT. Its protein is CASRRTGKNQPQHF.

This clonotype has a handful of counts. The genes are TRBV7-3 and TRBJ2-2; 11 bases are shared with TRBD1. Looked up from germline, CDR1 is SGHTA and CDR2 is FQGTGA. The CDR3 contains 16 residues. After removal of 5 bases from V and 0 bases from J, the junction contained 2 bases not matched to a gene. In nucleotides, the CDR3 is TGTGCCAGCAGCCGGGGACAGGGGGCGAACACCGGGGAGCTGTTTTTT. This gives the protein CASSRGQGANTGELFF. Combining the CDR3 with reference TRBV7-3 and TRBJ2-2 gives the whole variable domain GAGVSQTPSNKVTEKGKYVELRCDPISGHTALYWYRQSLGQGPEFLIYFQGTGAADDSGLPNDRFFAVRPEGSVSTLKIQRTERGDSAVYLCASSRGQGANTGELFFGEGSRLTVL.

The rearrangement uses TRBV7-9 and TRBJ1-2; weak D call: TRBD1 (6 bases). This CDR3 is 14 amino acids long. The ends were cut back, 2 bases at V and 10 bases at J, with 17 bases in the middle. The germline V gene has CDR1 SEHNR and CDR2 FQNEAQ (reference sequence). CDR3 DNA: TGTGCCAGCAGCTTATTTGCAGGGACACCCCTCTACACCTTC. It specifies CASSLFAGTPLYTF.

The chain carries TRBV7-2 and TRBJ2-7; weak D call: TRBD2 (5 bases). CDR3 length: 15 residues. The V gene's germline CDR1 is SGHTA and CDR2 FQGNSA. The V gene lost 5 bases and the J gene lost 5 bases, with 19 bases spanning the gap. This CDR3 is CASSPGMSVSHEQYF. The DNA of the CDR3 is TGTGCCAGCAGCCCCGGGATGTCAGTGTCCCACGAGCAGTACTTC.

This clonotype has ten or more counts. The chain combines TRBV7-9 with TRBJ2-7, with D unresolved. Germline loops: CDR1 SEHNR, CDR2 FQNEAQ (reference sequence). The V end was cut by 1 base, the J end by 0 bases, with 7 bases between. CDR3 size: 14 residues. CDR3 bases: TGTGCCAGCAGCTTAGGGAGTCACTCCTACGAGCAGTACTTC. Translating it yields CASSLGSHSYEQYF.

This clonotype was observed a handful of times. The V call is TRBV7-3, the J call TRBJ2-7; a weak D match, TRBD2 (5 bases). This CDR3 comprises 13 residues. Trimming cost V 5 bases and J 6 bases, with 14 bases left between them. Germline CDR1 SGHTA, CDR2 FQGTGA. CDR3 DNA sequence: TGTGCCAGCAGCGTCACTAGAGATCGCGAGCAGTACTTC. Translating it yields CASSVTRDREQYF. The whole variable domain, filled in from reference TRBV7-3 and TRBJ2-7, reads GAGVSQTPSNKVTEKGKYVELRCDPISGHTALYWYRQSLGQGPEFLIYFQGTGAADDSGLPNDRFFAVRPEGSVSTLKIQRTERGDSAVYLCASSVTRDREQYFGPGTRLTVT.

This clonotype was observed a few times. This chain's CDR3 is CASSEPSGIVITGELFF. The CDR3 DNA follows: TGTGCCAGCAGTGAACCTAGCGGGATCGTAATCACCGGGGAGCTGTTTTTT. The gene calls are TRBV6-1 and TRBJ2-2; 9 bases are a match to TRBD2. Germline lookup yields CDR1 MNHNS and CDR2 SASEGT. This CDR3 is 17 amino acids long. V shed 2 bases and J 4 bases; nucleotides not matched to a gene: 8.